The clone carrying this T cell receptor (beta chain) showed up just a few times. This sample was included in a study of identical twins. TCRdb fed the 5' RACE reads into MiXCR, producing one record per CDR3 protein. The table has about 730,000 distinct CDR3 sequences, less than 25% seen once; the top ten hold more than 4%. Germline V gene lookup returns CDR1 DFQATT and CDR2 SNEGSKA (reference sequence). The CDR3 loop spans 17 amino acids. The V and J ends lost 3 bases and 0 bases, in that order; junction bases with no gene match: 9. This sample was also put to use in a study of T cells expressing NK-cell markers.

The V and J genes are TRBV20-1 and TRBJ2-1; 9 bases match TRBD2. The TCR sequence derives from a woman under 30 in good health. The sequenced sample was PBMCs. DNA of the CDR3: TGCAGTGCTAGTCGGCTAGCGGGATGGAGCTCCTACAATGAGCAGTTCTTC. Amino acids: CSASRLAGWSSYNEQFF.